A single sample is the source of the 12 T cell receptor beta chains below, sequenced in a study of T cell responses to AZD1222 COVID-19 vaccine. TCRdb's table, derived via immunoSEQ multiplex PCR, lists solely in-frame clones and lacks some. The sample has some 90,000 clones; under 95% are singletons. The sequenced sample was peripheral blood, obtained on day 0 of MenACWY control vaccination. The receptors here all came from an adult in good health.

The chain joins TRBV5-4 to TRBJ1-1; D perhaps matches TRBD1 (6 bases). This CDR3 spans 16 amino acids. Germline CDR1 reads SGHNT; CDR2 reads YYREEE (reference sequence). V lost 2 bases, J lost 0 bases, and 14 bases lay in between. The CDR3 bases are TGTGCCAGCAGCTTAGGGGGGCTCTCGGTGAACACTGAAGCTTTCTTT. Encoded protein: CASSLGGLSVNTEAFF.

The J gene is TRBJ1-5, the V gene TRBV19; 7 bases align to TRBD1. V was clipped by 5 bases and J by 5 bases; unmatched bases: 9. CDR3 length: 15 amino acids. CDR1 is LNHDA and CDR2 is SQIVND in the germline V gene (reference sequence). CDR3 residues: CASSGETGRDQPQHF. The CDR3 DNA reads as TGTGCCAGTAGTGGAGAGACAGGGAGGGATCAGCCCCAGCATTTT.

The chain couples TRBV5-1 to TRBJ2-5; 8 bases align to TRBD1. Germline V CDR1 and CDR2: SGHRS, YFSETQ. Trimming took 3 bases from V and 1 from J; bases not matched to a gene: 2. There are 14 residues in the CDR3. CDR3 sequence (DNA): TGCGCCAGCAGCTCTGGACAGGGCCAAGAGACCCAGTACTTC. Encoded protein: CASSSGQGQETQYF.

The genes are TRBV4-3 and TRBJ2-5; D not resolved. Germline V lookup: CDR1 LGHNA, CDR2 YSLEER. V lost 2 bases, J lost 4 bases, and 8 bases lay in between. CDR3 length: 13 residues. CDR3 coding DNA: TGCGCCAGCAGCCAAAACGAAGCAGAGACCCAGTACTTC. It encodes CASSQNEAETQYF.

The chain couples TRBV19 to TRBJ1-2; D is ambiguous. The V and J ends lost 3 bases and 5 bases respectively, with 10 bases between them. The CDR3 runs to 13 residues. From germline, CDR1 is LNHDA and CDR2 SQIVND (reference sequence). The CDR3 here is CASSMRRSYGYTF. The CDR3, as DNA: TGTGCCAGTAGTATGAGGCGGTCGTATGGCTACACCTTC.

The chain recombines TRBV19 with TRBJ1-5; no definite D call. Trimming left V 5 bases short and J 6 bases short, with 11 bases between. Per the germline V gene, CDR1 is LNHDA and CDR2 is SQIVND (reference sequence). The CDR3 runs 13 residues. CDR3 region: CASSDTRGQPQHF. For the CDR3, the DNA is TGTGCCAGTAGTGACACTCGCGGTCAGCCCCAGCATTTT.

The V gene is TRBV3-1 (or the pseudogene TRBV3-2), the J gene TRBJ1-4; D might be TRBD1 (6 bases). This CDR3 has 15 amino acids. Germline V CDR1 and CDR2: LGHDT, YNNKEL (reference sequence). Trimming took off 2 bases at V and 7 bases at J, with 14 bases between the two ends. The CDR3 nucleotides read TGTGCCAGCAGCCAACTGAGGGGGAAAAGTGAAAAACTGTTTTTT. It codes for CASSQLRGKSEKLFF.

The J gene is TRBJ1-3, the V gene TRBV14; the D is unclear. CDR1 and CDR2 from the germline V gene are SGHDN and FVKESK. This CDR3 region has 17 residues. Trimming pared 1 base from V and 0 bases from J, leaving 13 bases between. CDR3 sequence: CASSQVLLLGSGNTIYF. CDR3 in DNA: TGTGCCAGCAGCCAAGTTCTACTCTTGGGCTCTGGAAACACCATATATTTT.

This clone was seen only once. The chain uses TRBV10-3 and TRBJ1-2; no firm D call. Germline lookup yields CDR1 ENHRY and CDR2 SYGVKD. The CDR3 totals 11 residues. Trimming removed 10 bases at V and 4 bases at J, with 10 bases between. The chain's CDR3 is CANGSLYGYTF. The CDR3 nucleotides read TGTGCCAACGGGAGTCTCTATGGCTACACCTTC.

The chain recombines TRBV27 with TRBJ2-3; 14 bases map to TRBD2. CDR3 length: 14 amino acids. Trimming at V came to 8 bases and at J to 5 bases, leaving 3 bases not matched to a gene. Germline V CDR1 and CDR2: MNHEY, SMNVEV (reference sequence). The CDR3 DNA reads TGTGCCAGCGGGGGACTAGCGGGGGTAGATACGCAGTATTTT. This encodes CASGGLAGVDTQYF.

V gene TRBV5-1 combines with J gene TRBJ2-7; TRBD1 agrees at 7 bases. The CDR3 has 15 residues. With 1 base clipped from V and 5 bases from J, the junction kept 9 bases outside the gene matches. Germline V gives CDR1 SGHRS, CDR2 YFSETQ. CDR3 in DNA: TGCGCCAGCAGCTTGATGACAGGGTCCCTTAACGAGCAGTACTTC. This codes for CASSLMTGSLNEQYF.

The genes are TRBV10-3 and TRBJ1-2, with D uncertain. The CDR3 loop spans 12 amino acids. Looked up from germline, CDR1 is ENHRY and CDR2 is SYGVKD. Trimming took 4 bases from V and 5 from J, leaving 8 bases between them. DNA for the CDR3: TGTGCCATCAGTGCGGCAGGATATGGCTACACCTTC. Its protein product is CAISAAGYGYTF.